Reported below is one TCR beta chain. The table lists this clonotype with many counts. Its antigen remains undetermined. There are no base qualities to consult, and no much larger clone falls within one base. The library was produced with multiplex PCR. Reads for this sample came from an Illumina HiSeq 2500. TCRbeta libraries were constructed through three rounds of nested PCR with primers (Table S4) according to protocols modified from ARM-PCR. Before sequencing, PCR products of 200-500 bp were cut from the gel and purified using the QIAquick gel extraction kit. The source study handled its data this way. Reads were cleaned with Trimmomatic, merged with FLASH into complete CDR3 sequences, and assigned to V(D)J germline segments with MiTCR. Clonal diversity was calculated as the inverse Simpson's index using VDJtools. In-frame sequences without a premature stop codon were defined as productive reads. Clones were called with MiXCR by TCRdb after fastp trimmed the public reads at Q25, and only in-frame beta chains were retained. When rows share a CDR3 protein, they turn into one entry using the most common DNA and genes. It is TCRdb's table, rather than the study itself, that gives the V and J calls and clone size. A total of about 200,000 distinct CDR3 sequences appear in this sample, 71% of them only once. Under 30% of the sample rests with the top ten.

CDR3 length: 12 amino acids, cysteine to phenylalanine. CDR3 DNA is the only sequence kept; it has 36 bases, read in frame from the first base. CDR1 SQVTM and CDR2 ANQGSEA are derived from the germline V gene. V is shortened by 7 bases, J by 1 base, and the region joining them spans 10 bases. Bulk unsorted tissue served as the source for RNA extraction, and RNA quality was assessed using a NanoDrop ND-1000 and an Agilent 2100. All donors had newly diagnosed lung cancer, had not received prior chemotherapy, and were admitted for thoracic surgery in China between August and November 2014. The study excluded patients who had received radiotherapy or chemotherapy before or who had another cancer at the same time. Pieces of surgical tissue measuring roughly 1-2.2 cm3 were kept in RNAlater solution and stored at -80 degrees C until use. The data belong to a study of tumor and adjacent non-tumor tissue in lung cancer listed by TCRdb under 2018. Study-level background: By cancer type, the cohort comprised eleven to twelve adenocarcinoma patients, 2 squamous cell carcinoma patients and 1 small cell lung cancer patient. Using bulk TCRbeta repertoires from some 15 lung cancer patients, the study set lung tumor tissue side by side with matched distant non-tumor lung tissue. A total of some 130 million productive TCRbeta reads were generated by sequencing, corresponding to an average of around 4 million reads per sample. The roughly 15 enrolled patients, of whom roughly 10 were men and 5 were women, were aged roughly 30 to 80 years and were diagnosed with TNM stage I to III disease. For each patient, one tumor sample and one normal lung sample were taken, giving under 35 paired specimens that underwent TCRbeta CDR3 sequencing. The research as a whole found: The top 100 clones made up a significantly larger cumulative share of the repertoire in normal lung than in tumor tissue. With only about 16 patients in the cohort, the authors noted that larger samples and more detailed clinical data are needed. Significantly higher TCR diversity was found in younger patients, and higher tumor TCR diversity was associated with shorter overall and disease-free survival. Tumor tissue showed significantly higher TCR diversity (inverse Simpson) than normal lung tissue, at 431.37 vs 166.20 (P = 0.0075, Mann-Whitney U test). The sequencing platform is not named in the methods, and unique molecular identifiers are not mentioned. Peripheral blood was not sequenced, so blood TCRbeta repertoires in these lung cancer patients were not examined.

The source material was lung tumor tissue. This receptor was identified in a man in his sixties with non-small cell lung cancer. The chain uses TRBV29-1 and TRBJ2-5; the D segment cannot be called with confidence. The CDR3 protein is CSAGRPQETQYF. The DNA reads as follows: TGCAGCGCTGGGCGGCCCCAAGAGACCCAGTACTTC.